The sequence of this T cell receptor beta chain was determined in a study of shared clonotypes between healthy human individuals. Notes on the study in general: Only blood was sampled; tissue repertoires likely differ. Even with large depth, rarefaction showed that sorted-subset sequencing was incomplete.

To note about this clone: Its antigen is unknown.

Assay runs were performed at deep level. TCRdb's copy holds only in-frame clones and misses some; the assay was immunoSEQ multiplex PCR. The data contain some 2,000,000 clones, roughly 95% of them singletons. V gave up 5 bases and J gave up 0 bases, with 18 bases separating them. This CDR3 contains 17 residues. The V gene's germline CDR1 is PRHDT and CDR2 FYEKMQ (reference sequence). V gene TRBV13 combines with J gene TRBJ2-3, with D possibly matching TRBD1 (5 bases). This TCR was sampled from a man between 18 and 29 years old in good health. Material for sequencing was naive CD4+ T cells sorted from blood. Subset defined: CD45RA+ positively selected. As DNA, the CDR3 is TGTGCCAGCAGCCAATATCAGGACACAACTAGCACAGATACGCAGTATTTT. It translates to CASSQYQDTTSTDTQYF.